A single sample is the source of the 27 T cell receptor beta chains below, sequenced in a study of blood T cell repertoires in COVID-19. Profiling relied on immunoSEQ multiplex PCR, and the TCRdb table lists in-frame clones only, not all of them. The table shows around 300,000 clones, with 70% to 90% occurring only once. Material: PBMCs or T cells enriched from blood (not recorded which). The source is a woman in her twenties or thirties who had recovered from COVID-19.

The CDR3 sequence is CASSLGGSRRGYTF. The CDR3 DNA sequence: TGTGCCAGCAGCTTAGGTGGCAGCCGGCGGGGCTACACCTTC. This sequence joins TRBV7-2 and TRBJ1-2; no clear D gene. The CDR3 runs to 14 residues. V gave up 1 base and J gave up 8 bases, with 14 bases separating them. The V gene's germline CDR1 is SGHTA and CDR2 FQGNSA.

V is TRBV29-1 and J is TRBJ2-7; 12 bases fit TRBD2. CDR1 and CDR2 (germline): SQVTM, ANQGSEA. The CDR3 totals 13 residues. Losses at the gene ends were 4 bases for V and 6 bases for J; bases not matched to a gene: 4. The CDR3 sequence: CSVVTSGGGEQYF. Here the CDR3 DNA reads TGCAGCGTTGTGACTAGCGGGGGAGGCGAGCAGTACTTC.

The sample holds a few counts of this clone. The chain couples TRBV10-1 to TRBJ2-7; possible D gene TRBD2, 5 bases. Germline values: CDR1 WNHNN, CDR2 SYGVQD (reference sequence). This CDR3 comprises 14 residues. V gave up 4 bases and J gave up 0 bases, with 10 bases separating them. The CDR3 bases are TGCGCCAGCAGTGCCTCGGGGAGCTCCTACGAGCAGTACTTC. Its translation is CASSASGSSYEQYF.

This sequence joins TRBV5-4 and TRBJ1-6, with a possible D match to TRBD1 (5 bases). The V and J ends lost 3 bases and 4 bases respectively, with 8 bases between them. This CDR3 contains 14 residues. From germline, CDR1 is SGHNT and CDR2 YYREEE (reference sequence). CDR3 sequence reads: CASSSTDYNSPLHF. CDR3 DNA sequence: TGTGCCAGCAGCTCGACAGATTATAATTCACCCCTCCACTTT.

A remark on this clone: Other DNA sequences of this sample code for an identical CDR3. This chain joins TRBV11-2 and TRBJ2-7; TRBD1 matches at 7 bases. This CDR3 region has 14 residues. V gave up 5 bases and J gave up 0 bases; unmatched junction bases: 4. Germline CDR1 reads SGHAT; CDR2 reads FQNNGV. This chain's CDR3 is CASSPTGSSYEQYF. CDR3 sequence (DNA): TGTGCCAGCAGCCCGACAGGGAGCTCCTACGAGCAGTACTTC.

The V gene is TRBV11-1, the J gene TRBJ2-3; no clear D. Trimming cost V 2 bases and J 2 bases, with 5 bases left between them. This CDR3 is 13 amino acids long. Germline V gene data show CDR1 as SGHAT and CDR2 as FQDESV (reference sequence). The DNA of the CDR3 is TGTGCCAGCAGCTTACTTTTCACAGATACGCAGTATTTT. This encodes CASSLLFTDTQYF.

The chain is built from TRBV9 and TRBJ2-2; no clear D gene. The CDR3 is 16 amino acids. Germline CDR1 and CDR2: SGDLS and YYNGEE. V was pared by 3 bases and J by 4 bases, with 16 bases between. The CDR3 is CASSARVSPGTGELFF. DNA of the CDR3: TGTGCCAGCAGCGCCCGCGTCTCCCCGGGCACCGGGGAGCTGTTTTTT.

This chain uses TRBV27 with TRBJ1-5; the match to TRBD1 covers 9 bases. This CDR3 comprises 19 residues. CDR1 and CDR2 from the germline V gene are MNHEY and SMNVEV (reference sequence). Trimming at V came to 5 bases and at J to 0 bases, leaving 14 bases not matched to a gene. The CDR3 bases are TGTGCCAGCAGTCCTCTCGCGGGACAGGGACTTTATAGCAATCAGCCCCAGCATTTT. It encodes CASSPLAGQGLYSNQPQHF.

CDR3 DNA sequence: TGTGCCAGCAGCGACGTCCGGACAGGGAGAGTCCAGTTCTTC. As protein: CASSDVRTGRVQFF. This chain joins TRBV7-9 and TRBJ2-1; 8 nucleotides agree with TRBD1. Per germline, CDR1 SEHNR and CDR2 FQNEAQ (reference sequence). The length of the CDR3 is 14 residues. Trimming cost V 5 bases and J 13 bases; bases outside gene matches: 13.

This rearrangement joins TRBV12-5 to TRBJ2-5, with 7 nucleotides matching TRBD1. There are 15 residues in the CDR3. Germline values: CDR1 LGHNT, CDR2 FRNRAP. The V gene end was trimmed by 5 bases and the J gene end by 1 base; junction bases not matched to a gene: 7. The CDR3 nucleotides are TGTGCTAGTGGTCCTAGGGACAGCTCCCAAGAGACCCAGTACTTC. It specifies CASGPRDSSQETQYF.

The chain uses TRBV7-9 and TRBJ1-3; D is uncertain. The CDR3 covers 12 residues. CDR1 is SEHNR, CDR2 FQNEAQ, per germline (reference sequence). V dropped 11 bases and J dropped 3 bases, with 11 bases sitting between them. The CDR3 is CAPSTFGNTIYF. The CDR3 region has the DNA TGTGCCCCGAGCACTTTTGGAAACACCATATATTTT.

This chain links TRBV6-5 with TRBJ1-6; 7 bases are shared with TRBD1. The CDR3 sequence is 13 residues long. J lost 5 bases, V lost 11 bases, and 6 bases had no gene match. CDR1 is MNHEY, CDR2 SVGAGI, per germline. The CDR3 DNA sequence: TGTGCCTGTGCTGACAGGGATAATTCACCCCTCCACTTT. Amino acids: CACADRDNSPLHF.

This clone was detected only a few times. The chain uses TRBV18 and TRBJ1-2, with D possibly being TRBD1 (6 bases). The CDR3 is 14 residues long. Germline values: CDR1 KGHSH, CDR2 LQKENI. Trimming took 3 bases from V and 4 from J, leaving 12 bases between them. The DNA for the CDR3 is TGTGCCAGCTCACCTGAAGGGGGGGTCTATGGCTACACCTTC. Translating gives CASSPEGGVYGYTF.

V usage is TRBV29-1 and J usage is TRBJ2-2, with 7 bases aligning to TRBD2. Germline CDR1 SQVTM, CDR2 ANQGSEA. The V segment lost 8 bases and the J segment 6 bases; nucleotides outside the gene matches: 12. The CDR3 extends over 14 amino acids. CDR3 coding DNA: TGCAGCACCCCTGGGGAGGGCGCCTCCGGGGAGCTGTTTTTT. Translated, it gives CSTPGEGASGELFF.

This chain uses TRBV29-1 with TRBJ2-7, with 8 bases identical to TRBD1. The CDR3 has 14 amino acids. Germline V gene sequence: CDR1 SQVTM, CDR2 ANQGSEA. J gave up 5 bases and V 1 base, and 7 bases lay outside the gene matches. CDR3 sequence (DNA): TGCAGCGTTGAAGTCCCGAACAGGGGGGACGAGCAGTACTTC. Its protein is CSVEVPNRGDEQYF.

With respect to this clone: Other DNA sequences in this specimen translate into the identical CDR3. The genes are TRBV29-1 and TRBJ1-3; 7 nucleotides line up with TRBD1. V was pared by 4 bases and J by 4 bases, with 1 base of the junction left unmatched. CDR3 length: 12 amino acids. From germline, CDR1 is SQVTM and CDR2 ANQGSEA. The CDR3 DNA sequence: TGCAGCGTTGGACAGGGAGGAAACACCATATATTTT. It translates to CSVGQGGNTIYF.

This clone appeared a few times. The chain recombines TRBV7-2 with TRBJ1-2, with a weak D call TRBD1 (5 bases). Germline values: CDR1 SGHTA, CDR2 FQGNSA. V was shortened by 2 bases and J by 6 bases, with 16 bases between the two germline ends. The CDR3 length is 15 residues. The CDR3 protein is CASSLSPGGLHGYTF. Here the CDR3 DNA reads TGTGCCAGCAGCTTATCCCCGGGGGGACTCCATGGCTACACCTTC.

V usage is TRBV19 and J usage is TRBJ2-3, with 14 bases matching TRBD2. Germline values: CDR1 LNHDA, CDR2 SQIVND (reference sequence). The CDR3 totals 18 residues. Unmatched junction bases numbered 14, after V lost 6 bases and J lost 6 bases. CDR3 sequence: CASSHTSGTSGGPDTQYF. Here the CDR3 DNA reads TGTGCCAGTAGCCATACCTCCGGGACTAGCGGGGGTCCGGATACGCAGTATTTT.

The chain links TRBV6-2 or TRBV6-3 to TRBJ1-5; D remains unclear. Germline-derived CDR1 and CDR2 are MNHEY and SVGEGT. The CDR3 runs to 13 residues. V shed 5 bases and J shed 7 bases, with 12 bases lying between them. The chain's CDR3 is CASSGELYQPQHF. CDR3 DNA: TGTGCCAGCAGTGGAGAGCTTTACCAGCCCCAGCATTTT.

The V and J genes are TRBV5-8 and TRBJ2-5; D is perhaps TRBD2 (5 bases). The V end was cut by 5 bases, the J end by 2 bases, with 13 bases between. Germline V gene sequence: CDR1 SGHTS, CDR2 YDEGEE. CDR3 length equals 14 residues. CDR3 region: CASRTLGSQETQYF. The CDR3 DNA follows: TGTGCCAGCAGAACACTGGGGAGTCAAGAGACCCAGTACTTC.

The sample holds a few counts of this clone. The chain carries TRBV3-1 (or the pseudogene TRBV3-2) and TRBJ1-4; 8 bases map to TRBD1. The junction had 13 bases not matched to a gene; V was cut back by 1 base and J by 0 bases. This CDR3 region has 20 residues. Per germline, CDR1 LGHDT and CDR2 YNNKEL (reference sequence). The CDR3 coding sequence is TGTGCCAGCAGCCAAGGAACAGACAGGGGAGTATTCGCAACTAATGAAAAACTGTTTTTT. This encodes CASSQGTDRGVFATNEKLFF.

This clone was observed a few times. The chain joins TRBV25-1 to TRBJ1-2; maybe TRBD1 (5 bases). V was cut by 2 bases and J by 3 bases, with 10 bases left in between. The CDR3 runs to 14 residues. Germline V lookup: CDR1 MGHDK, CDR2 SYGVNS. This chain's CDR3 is CASSERQWDYGYTF. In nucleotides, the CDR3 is TGTGCCAGCAGTGAACGACAGTGGGACTATGGCTACACCTTC.

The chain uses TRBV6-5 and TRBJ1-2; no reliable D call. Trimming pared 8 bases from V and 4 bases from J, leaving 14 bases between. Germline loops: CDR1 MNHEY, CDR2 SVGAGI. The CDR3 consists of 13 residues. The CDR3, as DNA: TGTGCCAGCGGACCCTATCGGGGCTATGGCTACACCTTC. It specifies CASGPYRGYGYTF.

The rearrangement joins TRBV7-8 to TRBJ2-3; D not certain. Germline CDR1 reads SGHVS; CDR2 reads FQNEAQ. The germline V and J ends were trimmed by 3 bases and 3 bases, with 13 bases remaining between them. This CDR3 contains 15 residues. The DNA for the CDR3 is TGTGCCAGCAGCTTTGGGCCACAACGAACAGATACGCAGTATTTT. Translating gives CASSFGPQRTDTQYF.

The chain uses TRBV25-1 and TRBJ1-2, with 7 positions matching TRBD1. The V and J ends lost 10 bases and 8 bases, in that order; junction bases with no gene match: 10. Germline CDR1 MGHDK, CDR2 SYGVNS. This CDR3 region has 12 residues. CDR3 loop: CATNQGVSGYTF. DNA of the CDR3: TGTGCCACCAACCAGGGGGTCAGCGGCTACACCTTC.

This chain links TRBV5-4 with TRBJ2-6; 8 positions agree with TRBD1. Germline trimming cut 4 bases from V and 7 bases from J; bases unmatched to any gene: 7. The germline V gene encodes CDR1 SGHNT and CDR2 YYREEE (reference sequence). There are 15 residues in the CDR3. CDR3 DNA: TGTGCCAGCAGCCCGGACAGGGCGATAGCCAACGTCCTGACTTTC. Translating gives CASSPDRAIANVLTF.

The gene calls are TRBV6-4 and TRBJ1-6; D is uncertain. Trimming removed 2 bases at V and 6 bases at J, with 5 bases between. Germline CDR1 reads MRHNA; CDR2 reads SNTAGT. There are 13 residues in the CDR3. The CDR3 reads CASSDSVNSPLHF. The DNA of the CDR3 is TGTGCCAGCAGTGACAGCGTTAATTCACCCCTCCACTTT.